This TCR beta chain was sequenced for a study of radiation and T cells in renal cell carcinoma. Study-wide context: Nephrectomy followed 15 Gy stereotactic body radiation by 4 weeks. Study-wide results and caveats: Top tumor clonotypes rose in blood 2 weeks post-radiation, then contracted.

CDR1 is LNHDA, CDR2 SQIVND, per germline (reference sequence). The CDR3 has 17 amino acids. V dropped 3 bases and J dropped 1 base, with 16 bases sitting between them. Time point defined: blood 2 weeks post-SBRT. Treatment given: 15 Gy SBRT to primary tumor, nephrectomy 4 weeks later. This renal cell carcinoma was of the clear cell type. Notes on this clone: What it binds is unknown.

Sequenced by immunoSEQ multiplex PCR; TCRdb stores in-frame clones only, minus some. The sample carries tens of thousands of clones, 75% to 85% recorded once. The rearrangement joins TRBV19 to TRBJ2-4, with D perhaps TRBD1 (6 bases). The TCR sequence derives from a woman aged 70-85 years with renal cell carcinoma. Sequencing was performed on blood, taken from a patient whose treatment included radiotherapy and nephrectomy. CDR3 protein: CASSIAVWGLAKNIQYF. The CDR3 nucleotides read TGTGCCAGTAGTATCGCCGTATGGGGGCTCGCCAAAAACATTCAGTACTTC. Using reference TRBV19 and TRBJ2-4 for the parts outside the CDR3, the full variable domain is DGGITQSPKYLFRKEGQNVTLSCEQNLNHDAMYWYRQDPGQGLRLIYYSQIVNDFQKGDIAEGYSVSREKKESFPLTVTSAQKNPTAFYLCASSIAVWGLAKNIQYFGAGTRLSVL.